Sequencing of this T cell receptor (beta chain) was carried out in a study of T cell responses to AZD1222 COVID-19 vaccine. Study as a whole: It was second doses at about 4 or about 12 weeks that were pooled.

Findings and caveats of the study: Donors, mostly white British, included more females; clonal diversity was possibly underestimated. Across spike, vaccine-associated CD4 TCRs were found, dominant at 160-218 and 743-854. Spike-specific TCR breadth rose after two AZD1222 doses, and depth rose as well.

To note about this clone: Its antigen remains unidentified.

The germline CDR1 and CDR2 sequences are MNHEY and SVGAGI. CDR3 length equals 12 residues. Trimming stripped 4 bases from V and 6 bases from J, with 4 bases between. TCRdb's copy holds only in-frame clones and misses some; the assay was immunoSEQ multiplex PCR. The sample holds around 200,000 clones, 85% to 90% seen once. The input for sequencing was peripheral blood, taken on day 0 of AZD1222 vaccination. This sequence was found in an adult in good health. The chain has TRBV6-5 and TRBJ1-6; D remains unclear. CDR3 amino acids: CASSFSNSPLHF. DNA for the CDR3: TGTGCCAGCAGTTTCAGTAATTCACCCCTCCACTTT.